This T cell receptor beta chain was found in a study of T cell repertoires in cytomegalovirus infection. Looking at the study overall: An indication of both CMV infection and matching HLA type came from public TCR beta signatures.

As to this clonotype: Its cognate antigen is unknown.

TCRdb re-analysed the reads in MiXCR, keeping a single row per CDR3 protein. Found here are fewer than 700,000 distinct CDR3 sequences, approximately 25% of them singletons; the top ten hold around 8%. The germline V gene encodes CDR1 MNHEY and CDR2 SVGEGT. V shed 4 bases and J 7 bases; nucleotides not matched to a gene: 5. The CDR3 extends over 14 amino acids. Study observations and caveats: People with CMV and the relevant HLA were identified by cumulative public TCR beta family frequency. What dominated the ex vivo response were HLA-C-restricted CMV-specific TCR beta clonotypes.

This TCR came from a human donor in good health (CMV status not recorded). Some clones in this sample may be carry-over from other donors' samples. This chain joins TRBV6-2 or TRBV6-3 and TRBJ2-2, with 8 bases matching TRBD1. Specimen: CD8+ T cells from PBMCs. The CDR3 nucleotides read TGTGCCAGCAGTTGGGGACAGGATGGCGGGGAGCTGTTTTTT. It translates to CASSWGQDGGELFF.